Below, 23 T cell receptor beta chains from the same sample are listed, as sequenced in a study of cytomegalovirus exposure and HLA in healthy donors. Produced via immunoSEQ multiplex PCR; TCRdb's table is partial and in-frame only. The repertoire holds some 56,000 clones, 93% seen once, with under 2% in the top ten. Sequenced material: PBMCs. The receptors originated from a woman under 30 in good health and CMV-seropositive.

This clone was found once. The rearrangement links TRBV5-5 to TRBJ2-1, with 13 bases fitting TRBD2. V shed 3 bases, J shed 12 bases, and the junction held 12 bases outside the gene matches. Germline V gives CDR1 SGHKS, CDR2 YYEKEE (reference sequence). This CDR3 is built from 16 residues. The CDR3 nucleotides are TGTGCCAGCAGCTCTACCGGGACTAGCGGGGCTGGTGGGCAGTTCTTC. Encoded protein: CASSSTGTSGAGGQFF.

The V gene is TRBV5-1, the J gene TRBJ2-1; possibly TRBD2 for D (7 bases). This CDR3 is built from 13 residues. V gave up 6 bases and J gave up 4 bases, with 11 bases separating them. Per germline, CDR1 SGHRS and CDR2 YFSETQ. CDR3 coding DNA: TGCGCCAGCACAAGGGGGGGGTACAATGAGCAGTTCTTC. Translating gives CASTRGGYNEQFF.

This clone was found once. The rearrangement uses TRBV7-2 and TRBJ2-3; the D gene is possibly TRBD1 (5 bases). V shed 4 bases and J shed 2 bases, with 16 bases lying between them. The CDR3 loop spans 16 amino acids. Germline V gene lookup returns CDR1 SGHTA and CDR2 FQGNSA. CDR3 coding DNA: TGTGCCAGCAGCTCCGGCCGGCAGGGCCTCACAGATACGCAGTATTTT. Translated, it gives CASSSGRQGLTDTQYF.

The chain carries TRBV30 and TRBJ2-7; TRBD1 is a possible D gene (6 bases). Between the trimmed V and J ends, which lost 0 bases and 5 bases, there was a span of 11 bases. This CDR3 spans 13 amino acids. Per germline, CDR1 GTSNPN and CDR2 SVGIG (reference sequence). The CDR3, as DNA: TGTGCCTGGAGTGTCCAGGGGCGGCACGAGCAGTACTTC. As protein: CAWSVQGRHEQYF.

V is TRBV19 and J is TRBJ1-1; tentatively, D is TRBD1 (5 bases). CDR1 LNHDA and CDR2 SQIVND come from the germline V gene (reference sequence). This CDR3 comprises 14 residues. V lost 9 bases, J lost 2 bases, and 16 bases lay in between. In DNA, the CDR3 is TGTGCCAGCAGATATACAGGACCCAACACTGAAGCTTTCTTT. Protein product: CASRYTGPNTEAFF.

This chain joins TRBV19 and TRBJ2-7; 9 bases are a match to TRBD1. Unmatched junction bases numbered 5, after V lost 5 bases and J lost 0 bases. The CDR3 sequence is 15 residues long. Germline CDR1 reads LNHDA; CDR2 reads SQIVND (reference sequence). The CDR3 protein is CASSPTGGSSYEQYF. The CDR3 region has the DNA TGTGCCAGTAGTCCGACAGGGGGAAGCTCCTACGAGCAGTACTTC.

The V and J genes are TRBV6-6 and TRBJ1-3; D unclear. The V end lost 8 bases, the J end lost 0 bases, and 11 bases lay between the germline ends. CDR1 and CDR2 (germline): MNHNY, SVGAGI (reference sequence). CDR3 length: 14 residues. Here the CDR3 DNA reads TGTGCCAGCCGTCTTGGCAGCTCTGGAAACACCATATATTTT. Amino acids: CASRLGSSGNTIYF.

The rearrangement links TRBV28 to TRBJ2-7; TRBD1 might be the D (5 bases). Deletions cut 4 bases from V and 2 bases from J, with 12 bases between. This CDR3 is 14 amino acids long. The germline gives CDR1 MDHEN, CDR2 SYDVKM. The CDR3: CASSWQGRTYEQYF. The CDR3, as DNA: TGTGCCAGCAGTTGGCAGGGTAGGACCTACGAGCAGTACTTC.

A word on this clone: This same CDR3 is encoded by further DNA sequences in the sample. The chain combines TRBV20-1 with TRBJ2-7; 9 nucleotides line up with TRBD1. The CDR3 is 11 amino acids. Trimming took 6 bases from V and 3 from J; bases not matched to a gene: 0. CDR1 DFQATT and CDR2 SNEGSKA come from the germline V gene (reference sequence). The CDR3 reads CSADRGYEQYF. The CDR3, as DNA: TGCAGTGCGGACAGGGGCTACGAGCAGTACTTC.

The V and J genes are TRBV12-5 and TRBJ1-3; no firm D call. V was cut by 1 base and J by 7 bases, with 23 bases left in between. The CDR3 runs 18 residues. Germline V gene lookup returns CDR1 LGHNT and CDR2 FRNRAP. The CDR3, as DNA: TGTGCTAGTGGTTTGGGTCCCAGTGTCCGACCCGAGGAGAACACCATATATTTT. The encoded protein is CASGLGPSVRPEENTIYF. Together with reference TRBV12-5 and TRBJ1-3, the CDR3 gives the full variable domain: DARVTQTPRHKVTEMGQEVTMRCQPILGHNTVFWYRQTMMQGLELLAYFRNRAPLDDSGMPKDRFSAEMPDATLATLKIQPSEPRDSAVYFCASGLGPSVRPEENTIYFGEGSWLTVV.

J is TRBJ2-2 and V is TRBV6-5; TRBD1 is a possible D gene (5 bases). Trimming stripped 6 bases from V and 5 bases from J, with 16 bases between. The V gene's germline CDR1 is MNHEY and CDR2 SVGAGI. This CDR3 contains 15 residues. The CDR3 sequence: CASSQGQGRTGELFF. Written as DNA, the CDR3 is TGTGCCAGCAGCCAAGGCCAGGGAAGGACCGGGGAGCTGTTTTTT.

This clone came up a few times. CDR3 sequence: CASSDSSGGGTGELFF. CDR3 DNA sequence: TGTGCCAGCAGTGATAGTAGCGGGGGGGGGACCGGGGAGCTGTTTTTT. The V call is TRBV2, the J call TRBJ2-2; 11 bases map to TRBD2. J was trimmed by 5 bases and V by 3 bases; bases with no gene match: 5. The germline V gene encodes CDR1 SNHLY and CDR2 FYNNEI. CDR3 size: 16 residues.

The chain employs TRBV4-3 and TRBJ2-2; D is ambiguous. The CDR3 is 16 amino acids. The V end was cut by 1 base, the J end by 0 bases, with 9 bases between. Germline V gene lookup returns CDR1 LGHNA and CDR2 YSLEER. This chain's CDR3 is CASSQGTTANTGELFF. The CDR3 DNA sequence: TGCGCCAGCAGCCAAGGAACCACAGCGAACACCGGGGAGCTGTTTTTT.

This chain links TRBV5-1 with TRBJ2-7; 9 bases are a match to TRBD1. The germline CDR1 and CDR2 sequences are SGHRS and YFSETQ. The CDR3 contains 15 residues. Losses at the gene ends were 4 bases for V and 5 bases for J; bases not matched to a gene: 10. CDR3 sequence: CASSTQGTGYDEQYF. The CDR3 nucleotides read TGCGCCAGCAGCACGCAAGGGACAGGGTATGACGAGCAGTACTTC.

This clone was seen more than once but under ten times. The chain recombines TRBV6-4 with TRBJ2-3; D possibly corresponds to TRBD1 (6 bases). CDR1 and CDR2 from the germline V gene are MRHNA and SNTAGT. Trimming removed 6 bases from V and 2 bases from J, with 12 bases in between. The CDR3 is 14 residues long. CDR3 coding DNA: TGTGCCAGCAGCCAACAGGGACCCACAGATACGCAGTATTTT. Its protein product is CASSQQGPTDTQYF.

J is TRBJ2-3 and V is TRBV29-1; the D gene is possibly TRBD2 (6 bases). This CDR3 spans 15 amino acids. Germline lookup yields CDR1 SQVTM and CDR2 ANQGSEA. Trimming took 1 base from V and 2 from J, leaving 13 bases between them. CDR3 nucleotide sequence: TGCAGCGTTGAAGGTCGGGGGAGCCTCACAGATACGCAGTATTTT. Amino acids: CSVEGRGSLTDTQYF.

This chain links TRBV6-4 with TRBJ1-3; D is unclear. The V end was cut by 4 bases, the J end by 0 bases, with 10 bases between. Germline CDR1 is MRHNA and CDR2 is SNTAGT. The CDR3 spans 15 residues. CDR3 DNA sequence: TGTGCCAGCAGTGTGATGGCGGGCTCTGGAAACACCATATATTTT. This codes for CASSVMAGSGNTIYF.

The chain has TRBV6-5 and TRBJ1-5, with 7 bases aligning to TRBD1. Germline loops: CDR1 MNHEY, CDR2 SVGAGI. The CDR3 is made up of 14 amino acids. After removal of 10 bases from V and 1 base from J, the junction contained 7 bases not matched to a gene. The CDR3 nucleotides read TGTGCCACCCAAGCGGACAGGAGCAATCAGCCCCAGCATTTT. Translating it yields CATQADRSNQPQHF.

J is TRBJ2-7 and V is TRBV28; 10 positions agree with TRBD1. CDR3 length equals 14 residues. V shed 4 bases, J shed 4 bases, and the junction held 4 bases outside the gene matches. The germline gives CDR1 MDHEN, CDR2 SYDVKM. The CDR3: CASSSRTGGYEQYF. The DNA of the CDR3 is TGTGCCAGCAGTTCCAGGACAGGGGGTTACGAGCAGTACTTC.

The CDR3 sequence is CASSLGDRASYEQYF. The CDR3, as DNA: TGTGCCAGCAGCCTGGGGGACAGGGCCTCCTACGAGCAGTACTTC. The rearrangement joins TRBV27 to TRBJ2-7; 9 bases line up with TRBD1. Trimming at V came to 6 bases and at J to 0 bases, leaving 6 bases not matched to a gene. This CDR3 is built from 15 residues. CDR1 and CDR2 (germline): MNHEY, SMNVEV (reference sequence).

The CDR3 is CASSLNYRAAGANVLTF. The DNA of the CDR3 is TGCGCCAGCAGCCTCAACTACAGGGCCGCCGGGGCCAACGTCCTGACTTTC. The J gene is TRBJ2-6, the V gene TRBV4-1, with D possibly matching TRBD1 (6 bases). The germline CDR1 and CDR2 sequences are MGHRA and YSYEKL. V shed 4 bases and J shed 4 bases, with 17 bases lying between them. This CDR3 comprises 17 residues.

The V and J genes are TRBV9 and TRBJ2-2, with TRBD1 matching over 7 bases. This CDR3 has 17 residues. Trimming cost V 0 bases and J 2 bases; bases outside gene matches: 7. In germline, CDR1 is SGDLS, CDR2 YYNGEE. CDR3 sequence: CASSVDLTGLNTGELFF. In DNA, the CDR3 is TGTGCCAGCAGCGTAGACCTGACAGGGCTTAACACCGGGGAGCTGTTTTTT.

The chain has TRBV6-6 and TRBJ1-5; D is uncertain. The germline gives CDR1 MNHNY, CDR2 SVGAGI (reference sequence). The CDR3 is made up of 12 amino acids. V gave up 7 bases and J gave up 7 bases, with 11 bases separating them. This CDR3 reads CASTYSGQPQHF. In nucleotides, the CDR3 is TGTGCCAGCACCTACAGTGGCCAGCCCCAGCATTTT.